The 22 T cell receptor beta chains presented below share a single source sample, sequenced in a study of T cell clusters in autoimmune cytopenias. One tube held mixed TRB-A and TRB-B primer pools for touch-down PCR. TCRdb re-called the multiplex PCR reads and gives one entry per CDR3 protein, without DNA. The listing records fewer than 4,000 distinct CDR3 sequences. TRB amplification used 250 ng of peripheral blood genomic DNA. Separately, the same data were catalogued under a study of T cell repertoires in aging, cancer and after chemotherapy.

The sequencing input was peripheral blood. Receptors were obtained from a human donor in good health.

The chain joins TRBV12-3 or TRBV12-4 to TRBJ2-5. CDR3 length: 12 residues. The CDR3: CASNILGETQYF.

The chain carries TRBV5-4 and TRBJ1-3; TCRdb designates TRBD1, a call that cannot be tested without DNA. CDR3 length: 15 residues. CDR1 is SGHNT, CDR2 YYREEE, per germline (reference sequence). This CDR3 reads CASSLNRGSGNTIYF.

This clonotype is labeled medium-sized based on frequency. J is TRBJ2-5 and V is TRBV27; the D call of TRBD2 rests on TCRdb alone, since no DNA is present to check it. Germline CDR1 reads MNHEY; CDR2 reads SMNVEV (reference sequence). CDR3 size: 14 residues. The CDR3 region is CASSGLAGQETQYF.

This clonotype is identified as medium-sized from frequency. This chain links TRBV27 with TRBJ1-5; TCRdb designates TRBD1, a call that cannot be tested without DNA. Germline CDR1 and CDR2: MNHEY and SMNVEV (reference sequence). CDR3 size: 14 residues. CDR3 residues: CASSRDPSNQPQHF.

In terms of frequency, this clonotype is medium-sized. CDR3 sequence reads: CASSYRDYGYTF. The chain employs TRBV19 and TRBJ1-2. The CDR3 extends over 12 amino acids. Germline V gene lookup returns CDR1 LNHDA and CDR2 SQIVND (reference sequence).

According to its frequency, this clonotype is medium-sized. V and J are TRBV30 and TRBJ2-7. Germline loops: CDR1 GTSNPN, CDR2 SVGIG (reference sequence). CDR3 length: 13 residues. The chain's CDR3 is CAWSVDGGSEQYF.

The gene calls are TRBV7-9 and TRBJ1-1; TCRdb's D call of TRBD1 is untestable without DNA. In germline, CDR1 is SEHNR, CDR2 FQNEAQ (reference sequence). The length of the CDR3 is 14 residues. The CDR3 loop reads CASSLVMGGTEAFF.

The V and J genes are TRBV13 and TRBJ2-4; TCRdb returns TRBD2, unconfirmable since there is no DNA. The length of the CDR3 is 13 residues. Germline V gives CDR1 PRHDT, CDR2 FYEKMQ (reference sequence). The CDR3: CASRQSGRNIQYF.

This chain connects TRBV12-3 or TRBV12-4 to TRBJ2-1; TCRdb lists TRBD2, though no DNA is available to test this call. The CDR3 has 14 amino acids. CDR3 loop: CASSLFRGKVEQFF.

The chain uses TRBV15 and TRBJ1-2; lacking DNA, the TRBD1 call made by TCRdb goes unchecked. CDR1 and CDR2 from the germline V gene are LNHNV and YYDKDF (reference sequence). The CDR3 is made up of 16 amino acids. CDR3 in amino acids: CATSRGAGAMAYGYTF.

The chain employs TRBV10-3 and TRBJ1-2; with no DNA, the TCRdb D assignment of TRBD1 cannot be verified. This CDR3 spans 14 amino acids. Per germline, CDR1 ENHRY and CDR2 SYGVKD. The CDR3 protein is CAISDTGGRYGYTF.

The chain combines TRBV6-2 or TRBV6-3 with TRBJ2-5; the D call from TCRdb, TRBD1, cannot be confirmed without DNA. Germline-derived CDR1 and CDR2 are MNHEY and SVGEGT. This CDR3 contains 14 residues. CDR3 in amino acids: CASSSGNSGETQYF.

According to its frequency, this clonotype is medium-sized. The chain combines TRBV30 with TRBJ1-3; TCRdb calls TRBD1, which cannot be checked without DNA. There are 13 residues in the CDR3. Germline loops: CDR1 GTSNPN, CDR2 SVGIG (reference sequence). This chain's CDR3 is CAWDRSSGNTIYF. Looking up the rest from reference TRBV30 and TRBJ1-3 gives the full variable domain: SQTIHQWPATLVQPVGSPLSLECTVEGTSNPNLYWYRQAAGRGLQLLFYSVGIGQISSEVPQNLSASRPQDRQFILSSKKLLLSDSGFYLCAWDRSSGNTIYFGEGSWLTVV.

The chain employs TRBV20-1 and TRBJ1-5; lacking DNA, the TRBD1 call made by TCRdb goes unchecked. Germline V gene data show CDR1 as DFQATT and CDR2 as SNEGSKA (reference sequence). This CDR3 is built from 13 residues. The chain's CDR3 is CSAAPQGDQPQHF.

This chain joins TRBV18 and TRBJ1-1; TCRdb names TRBD1, which stays unverified in the absence of DNA. The germline V gene has CDR1 KGHSH and CDR2 LQKENI. The CDR3 has 15 amino acids. The CDR3 spells CASSPQGGMDTEAFF.

The CDR3 loop reads CASSVRGAEKLFF. This chain connects TRBV12-3 or TRBV12-4 to TRBJ1-4; TCRdb's assignment of TRBD1 cannot be checked, as there is no DNA. This CDR3 has 13 amino acids.

This clonotype ranks as medium-sized in terms of frequency. The chain has TRBV5-6 and TRBJ2-3. Germline V gene sequence: CDR1 SGHDT, CDR2 YYEEEE. The CDR3 sequence is 14 residues long. CDR3 loop: CASSLGQITDTQYF.

The V gene is TRBV20-1, the J gene TRBJ1-1. There are 14 residues in the CDR3. Germline V gives CDR1 DFQATT, CDR2 SNEGSKA (reference sequence). Here the CDR3 reads CSAVDPNLNTEAFF.

The chain combines TRBV5-1 with TRBJ1-5; the TRBD1 assignment by TCRdb is unverifiable without DNA. This CDR3 has 16 residues. Germline assignment: CDR1 SGHRS and CDR2 YFSETQ. CDR3: CASSLAPGTPNQPQHF.

This clonotype is labeled large based on frequency. The CDR3 sequence is CASRQAGETQYF. This chain connects TRBV19 to TRBJ2-5; TCRdb picks TRBD2, but there is no DNA to check that call. This CDR3 comprises 12 residues. Per the germline V gene, CDR1 is LNHDA and CDR2 is SQIVND (reference sequence).

This clonotype is deemed medium-sized by its frequency. The chain links TRBV27 to TRBJ2-5; TCRdb's assignment of TRBD1 cannot be checked, as there is no DNA. Looked up from germline, CDR1 is MNHEY and CDR2 is SMNVEV (reference sequence). CDR3 length equals 14 residues. Here the CDR3 reads CASSLSDPGETQYF.

This clonotype ranks as medium-sized in terms of frequency. This sequence joins TRBV15 and TRBJ1-4; absent DNA, TCRdb's TRBD1 call cannot be checked. This CDR3 region has 16 residues. CDR1 and CDR2 (germline): LNHNV, YYDKDF (reference sequence). The CDR3 is CATSRDRGGFNEKLFF. Filled out from reference TRBV15 and TRBJ1-4, the complete variable domain reads DAMVIQNPRYQVTQFGKPVTLSCSQTLNHNVMYWYQQKSSQAPKLLFHYYDKDFNNEADTPDNFQSRRPNTSFCFLDIRSPGLGDTAMYLCATSRDRGGFNEKLFFGSGTQLSVL.